Listed below are T cell receptor beta chains from one sample, sequenced in a study of blood T cell repertoires in COVID-19. Assay used: immunoSEQ multiplex PCR; TCRdb lists only in-frame clones, some missing. The sample has over 70,000 clones, approximately 84% seen once. Sequencing used peripheral blood. These receptors came from a human donor in a cohort sampled during active COVID-19. The CDR3 runs from the conserved cysteine through the conserved F or W. D genes are given only for firm matches. Clone size appears in some rows only: once, few, many, or a class for an expanded clone.

v_call	d_call	cdr3_length	clone_size	j_call	cdr3_aa	cdr3_nt
TRBV29-1	NA	13	NA	TRBJ1-1	CSVEGGGLTEAFF	TGCAGCGTTGAAGGGGGGGGTCTCACTGAAGCTTTCTTT
TRBV2	TRBD2	16	NA	TRBJ2-3	CASKASAGGGTDTQYF	TGTGCCAGCAAGGCTTCAGCGGGGGGGGGCACAGATACGCAGTATTTT
TRBV6-6	NA	14	NA	TRBJ2-5	CASSLTQPPETQYF	TGTGCCAGCAGCCTGACACAGCCCCCAGAGACCCAGTACTTC
TRBV4-2	NA	16	NA	TRBJ2-7	CASSQERSGDSYEQYF	TGTGCCAGCAGCCAAGAGAGATCGGGAGACTCCTACGAGCAGTACTTC
TRBV3-1/TRBV3-2	NA	16	NA	TRBJ2-1	CASSQETGGGVNEQFF	TGTGCCAGCAGCCAAGAAACAGGGGGAGGGGTCAATGAGCAGTTCTTC
TRBV10-3	NA	14	NA	TRBJ2-7	CAISGPGSAYEQYF	TGTGCCATCAGTGGACCAGGGTCGGCCTACGAGCAGTACTTC
TRBV7-3	TRBD2	16	NA	TRBJ2-5	CASSLGVAGVQETQYF	TGTGCCAGCAGCTTAGGGGTAGCGGGGGTACAAGAGACCCAGTACTTC
TRBV2	NA	13	NA	TRBJ1-1	CASSAGEGTEAFF	TGTGCCAGCAGTGCAGGGGAGGGGACTGAAGCTTTCTTT
TRBV3-1/TRBV3-2	TRBD1	15	many	TRBJ1-3	CASSPSTGSGNTIYF	TGTGCCAGCAGCCCGTCGACAGGGTCTGGAAACACCATATATTTT
TRBV5-1	TRBD1	15	NA	TRBJ2-5	CASSRDRRYQETQYF	TGCGCCAGCAGCCGGGACAGGAGGTACCAAGAGACCCAGTACTTC
TRBV18	NA	13	once	TRBJ2-5	CASSPQEEETQYF	TGTGCCAGCTCACCCCAGGAGGAGGAGACCCAGTACTTC
TRBV7-3	NA	15	NA	TRBJ2-3	CASSLTGAATDTQYF	TGTGCCAGCAGCTTAACGGGAGCCGCCACAGATACGCAGTATTTT
TRBV2	NA	14	once	TRBJ1-4	CASSWAPTNEKLFF	TGTGCCAGCAGTTGGGCCCCAACTAATGAAAAACTGTTTTTT
TRBV3-1/TRBV3-2	TRBD1	16	NA	TRBJ1-6	CASSFHRQGANSPLHF	TGTGCCAGCAGCTTTCATCGCCAGGGGGCAAATTCACCCCTCCACTTT
TRBV4-1	TRBD2	16	NA	TRBJ2-1	CASSSGLAGGYNEQFF	TGCGCCAGCAGCTCGGGACTAGCGGGGGGCTACAATGAGCAGTTCTTC
TRBV11-2	NA	15	NA	TRBJ1-4	CASRFRDTLGEKLFF	TGTGCCAGCAGATTCAGGGACACCCTGGGAGAAAAACTGTTTTTT
TRBV5-1	NA	15	NA	TRBJ2-3	CASSWAGELTDTQYF	TGCGCCAGCAGCTGGGCAGGGGAATTGACAGATACGCAGTATTTT
TRBV5-5	NA	13	NA	TRBJ1-5	CASSPNSNQPQHF	TGTGCCAGCAGCCCAAATAGCAATCAGCCCCAGCATTTT
TRBV23-1	NA	15	few	TRBJ2-7	CASSHPRDAAYEQYF	TGCGCCAGCAGTCATCCCCGGGATGCGGCCTACGAGCAGTACTTC
TRBV5-4	NA	15	once	TRBJ1-2	CASSLGGKGTYGYTF	TGTGCCAGCAGCTTGGGCGGGAAGGGCACCTATGGCTACACCTTC
TRBV4-2	NA	14	NA	TRBJ1-4	CASKSGTANGELFF	TGTGCCAGCAAGTCGGGGACTGCCAATGGGGAACTGTTTTTT
TRBV5-6	NA	13	NA	TRBJ2-3	CASSFGGADTQYF	TGTGCCAGCAGCTTCGGGGGTGCGGATACGCAGTATTTT
TRBV18	NA	16	once	TRBJ1-4	CASSPRQASTNEKLFF	TGTGCCAGCTCACCCCGACAGGCCTCAACTAATGAAAAACTGTTTTTT
TRBV2	TRBD1	15	NA	TRBJ2-7	CASGAPTGTGFEQYF	TGTGCCAGCGGCGCCCCAACCGGGACAGGGTTTGAGCAGTACTTC
TRBV6-5	NA	15	NA	TRBJ1-1	CASRVEEGAGYEAFF	TGTGCCAGCAGAGTAGAGGAGGGCGCAGGGTATGAAGCTTTCTTT
TRBV11-3	TRBD1	18	NA	TRBJ2-7	CASSSHRDRGLAGYEQYF	TGTGCCAGCAGCTCTCACCGGGACAGGGGACTCGCAGGCTACGAGCAGTACTTC
TRBV2	NA	15	NA	TRBJ1-6	CASSEEGGRRSPLHF	TGTGCCAGCAGTGAAGAGGGGGGGCGTAGATCACCCCTCCACTTT
TRBV5-5	NA	12	NA	TRBJ1-2	CASSFRQDGYTF	TGTGCCAGCAGCTTTCGCCAGGATGGCTACACCTTC
TRBV6-5	NA	14	NA	TRBJ1-2	CASTHGRAHYGYTF	TGTGCCAGCACCCACGGGAGGGCGCACTATGGCTACACCTTC
TRBV6-4	NA	13	few	TRBJ2-5	CASSESSQETQYF	TGTGCCAGCAGTGAGAGTAGCCAAGAGACCCAGTACTTC
TRBV27	TRBD1	16	NA	TRBJ1-6	CASRYTGTGVGSPLHF	TGTGCCAGCAGATATACCGGGACAGGGGTGGGATCACCCCTCCACTTT
TRBV7-2	NA	14	NA	TRBJ1-1	CASSFGLGWSEAFF	TGTGCCAGCAGCTTCGGACTTGGGTGGTCTGAAGCTTTCTTT
TRBV3-1/TRBV3-2	TRBD2	17	NA	TRBJ2-7	CASSLYPSGGQGYEQYF	TGTGCCAGCAGCCTCTATCCTAGCGGGGGGCAGGGATACGAGCAGTACTTC
TRBV9	NA	18	NA	TRBJ1-2	CASSASPTDSFGAGGYTF	TGTGCCAGCAGCGCCTCACCAACCGACAGCTTCGGAGCAGGGGGCTACACCTTC
TRBV27	TRBD1	13	NA	TRBJ1-2	CASSFGGGGGYTF	TGTGCCAGCAGTTTTGGAGGGGGCGGTGGCTACACCTTC
TRBV2	NA	14	NA	TRBJ2-7	CASSEVAGAYEQYF	TGTGCCAGCAGTGAAGTGGCAGGGGCCTACGAGCAGTACTTC
TRBV3-1/TRBV3-2	NA	15	NA	TRBJ1-2	CASSLSAGSTTGYTF	TGTGCCAGCAGCCTTTCGGCCGGGAGCACAACCGGCTACACCTTC
TRBV29-1	TRBD2	14	NA	TRBJ2-3	CSGKRGTRIDTQYF	TGCAGCGGCAAGCGGGGTACCCGTATAGATACGCAGTATTTT
TRBV12-3/TRBV12-4	NA	13	NA	TRBJ1-5	CASSGSGNQPQHF	TGTGCCAGCAGCGGTAGCGGCAATCAGCCCCAGCATTTT
TRBV27	NA	16	once	TRBJ1-2	CASSLSKVGGDYGYTF	TGTGCCAGCAGTTTATCGAAGGTGGGGGGGGACTATGGCTACACCTTC
TRBV10-3	NA	13	NA	TRBJ1-2	CAIKEMANYGYTF	TGTGCCATCAAGGAGATGGCTAACTATGGCTACACCTTC
TRBV19	NA	14	NA	TRBJ1-1	CASSQTGRNTEAFF	TGTGCCAGTAGCCAGACAGGTCGGAACACTGAAGCTTTCTTT
TRBV11-2	NA	16	NA	TRBJ2-7	CASSLDPSGQGYEQYF	TGTGCCAGCAGCTTAGACCCTTCGGGACAAGGCTACGAGCAGTACTTC
TRBV7-2	NA	13	NA	TRBJ1-3	CASSTRLGNTIYF	TGTGCCAGCAGCACCCGACTGGGAAACACCATATATTTT
TRBV11-2	NA	14	NA	TRBJ2-1	CASSLDYGSEEQFF	TGTGCCAGCAGCTTAGATTATGGGAGTGAGGAGCAGTTCTTC
TRBV12-3/TRBV12-4	NA	13	NA	TRBJ2-7	CASSLGFPYEQYF	TGTGCCAGCAGCCTGGGCTTCCCCTACGAGCAGTACTTC
TRBV5-1	NA	14	NA	TRBJ2-6	CASSLAPGANVLTF	TGCGCCAGCAGCTTGGCTCCTGGGGCCAACGTCCTGACTTTC
TRBV19	NA	14	NA	TRBJ2-3	CASSIVIGGDTQYF	TGTGCCAGTAGTATAGTCATAGGGGGAGATACGCAGTATTTT
TRBV27	TRBD1	13	NA	TRBJ2-1	CASSSISGTEKFF	TGTGCCAGCAGTTCTATATCCGGGACAGAAAAGTTCTTC
TRBV5-5	NA	14	NA	TRBJ2-7	CASSLRAYSGEQYF	TGTGCCAGCAGCTTAAGGGCCTACTCGGGGGAGCAGTACTTC
TRBV5-1	TRBD1	15	NA	TRBJ1-5	CASSLEGGAYQPQHF	TGCGCCAGCAGCTTGGAAGGGGGCGCGTATCAGCCCCAGCATTTT
TRBV3-1/TRBV3-2	NA	15	NA	TRBJ2-7	CASSQAAGSFYEQYF	TGTGCCAGCAGCCAAGCGGCAGGGTCTTTCTACGAGCAGTACTTC
TRBV10-3	NA	14	NA	TRBJ2-1	CAISLAGSYNEQFF	TGTGCCATCAGCCTAGCAGGTTCATACAATGAGCAGTTCTTC
TRBV6-1	TRBD2	17	NA	TRBJ2-2	CASSEAGAGTNTGELFF	TGTGCCAGCAGTGAAGCGGGAGCGGGGACGAACACCGGGGAGCTGTTTTTT
TRBV9	TRBD1	14	NA	TRBJ1-3	CASSATGSGNTIYF	TGTGCCAGCAGCGCGACAGGGTCTGGAAACACCATATATTTT
TRBV20-1	NA	10	NA	TRBJ2-7	CSAFGGVKYF	TGCAGTGCTTTTGGCGGGGTTAAGTACTTC
TRBV7-9	NA	12	NA	TRBJ1-5	CASGDSNQPQHF	TGTGCCAGCGGAGATAGCAATCAGCCCCAGCATTTT
TRBV27	TRBD1	14	NA	TRBJ2-7	CASSLGQGIYEQYF	TGTGCCAGCAGTTTGGGACAGGGGATTTACGAGCAGTACTTC
TRBV5-4	TRBD1	15	many	TRBJ2-5	CASAKTTGGGETQYF	TGTGCCAGTGCCAAGACGACAGGGGGCGGGGAGACCCAGTACTTC
TRBV4-2	TRBD1	17	NA	TRBJ2-7	CASSQAIADRGFYEQYF	TGTGCCAGCAGCCAAGCCATAGCGGACAGGGGATTCTACGAGCAGTACTTC